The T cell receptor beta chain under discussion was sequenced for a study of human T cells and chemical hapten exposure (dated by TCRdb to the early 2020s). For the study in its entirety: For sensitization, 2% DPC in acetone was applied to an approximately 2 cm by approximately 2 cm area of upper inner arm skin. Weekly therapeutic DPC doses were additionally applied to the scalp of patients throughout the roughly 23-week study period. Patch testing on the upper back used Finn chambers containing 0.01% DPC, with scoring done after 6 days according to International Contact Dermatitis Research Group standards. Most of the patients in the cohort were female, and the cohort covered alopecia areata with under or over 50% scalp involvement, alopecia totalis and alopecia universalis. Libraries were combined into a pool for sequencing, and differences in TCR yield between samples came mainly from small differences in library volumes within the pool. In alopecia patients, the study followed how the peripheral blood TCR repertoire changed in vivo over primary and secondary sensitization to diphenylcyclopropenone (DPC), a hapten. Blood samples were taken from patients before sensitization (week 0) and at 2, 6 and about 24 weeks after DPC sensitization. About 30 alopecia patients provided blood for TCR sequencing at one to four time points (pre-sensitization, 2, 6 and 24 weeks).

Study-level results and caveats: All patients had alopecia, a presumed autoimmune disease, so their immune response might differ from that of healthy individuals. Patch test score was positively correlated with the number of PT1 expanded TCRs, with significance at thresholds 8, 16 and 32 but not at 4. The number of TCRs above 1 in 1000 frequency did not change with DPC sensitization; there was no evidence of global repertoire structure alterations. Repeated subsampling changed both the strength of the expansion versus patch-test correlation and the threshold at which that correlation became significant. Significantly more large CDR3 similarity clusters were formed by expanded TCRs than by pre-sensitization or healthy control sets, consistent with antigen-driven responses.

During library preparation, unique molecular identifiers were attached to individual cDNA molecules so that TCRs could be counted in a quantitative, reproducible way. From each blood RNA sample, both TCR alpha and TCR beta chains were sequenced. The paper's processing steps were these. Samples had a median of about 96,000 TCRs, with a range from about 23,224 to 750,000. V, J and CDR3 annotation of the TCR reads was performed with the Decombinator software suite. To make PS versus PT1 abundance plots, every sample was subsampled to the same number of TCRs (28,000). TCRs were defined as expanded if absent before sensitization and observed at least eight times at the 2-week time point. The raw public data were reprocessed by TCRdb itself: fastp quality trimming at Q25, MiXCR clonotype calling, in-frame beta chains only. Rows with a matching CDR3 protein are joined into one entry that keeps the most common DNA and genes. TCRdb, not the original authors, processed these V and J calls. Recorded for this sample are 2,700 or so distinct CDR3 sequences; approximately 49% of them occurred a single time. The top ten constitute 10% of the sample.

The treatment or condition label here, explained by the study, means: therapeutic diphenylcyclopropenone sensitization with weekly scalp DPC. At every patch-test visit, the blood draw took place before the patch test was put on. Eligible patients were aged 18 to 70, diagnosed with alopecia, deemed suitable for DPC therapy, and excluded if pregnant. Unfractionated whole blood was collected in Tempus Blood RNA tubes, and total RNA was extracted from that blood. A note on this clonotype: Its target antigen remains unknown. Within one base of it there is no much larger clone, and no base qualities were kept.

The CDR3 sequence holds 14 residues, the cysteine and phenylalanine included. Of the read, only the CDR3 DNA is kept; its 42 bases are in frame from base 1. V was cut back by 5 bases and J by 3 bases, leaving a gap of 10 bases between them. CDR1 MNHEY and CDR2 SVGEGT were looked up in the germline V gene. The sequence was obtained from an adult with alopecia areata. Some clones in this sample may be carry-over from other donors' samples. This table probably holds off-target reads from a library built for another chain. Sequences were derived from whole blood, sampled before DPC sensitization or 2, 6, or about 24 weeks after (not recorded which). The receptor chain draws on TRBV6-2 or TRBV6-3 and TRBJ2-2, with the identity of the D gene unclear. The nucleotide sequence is TGTGCCAGCAGTACCGACACCTACACCGGGGAGCTGTTTTTT. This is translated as CASSTDTYTGELFF.